This T cell receptor (beta chain) was sequenced in a study of shared clonotypes between healthy human individuals. Study as a whole: Used for every donor were three CD4 naive, three CD4 memory, two CD8 naive and one CD8 memory plate.

Germline V gene lookup returns CDR1 MNHNS and CDR2 SASEGT. The CDR3 covers 14 residues. Trimming stripped 4 bases from V and 4 bases from J, with 10 bases between. The method was immunoSEQ multiplex PCR; TCRdb's version includes in-frame clones alone and lacks a portion of them. The sample lists roughly 2.4 million clones, more than 90% occurring once. The clonotype originates from a man younger than 35 in good health. This chain connects TRBV6-1 to TRBJ1-4, with a weak D call TRBD1 (6 bases). The specimen was naive CD4+ T cells sorted from blood. Subset in this sample: CD45RA+ positively selected. CDR3 in DNA: TGTGCCAGCAGTGGGACAGAACTTAATGAAAAACTGTTTTTT. Protein sequence: CASSGTELNEKLFF.